This T cell receptor beta chain stems from a study of blood T cell repertoires in COVID-19. Across the study: The United States, Italy and Spain were the sources of the acute and convalescent COVID-19 samples.

In germline, CDR1 is MNHNY, CDR2 SVGAGI (reference sequence). Trimming took 6 bases from V and 7 from J; bases not matched to a gene: 12. The length of the CDR3 is 15 residues. The protocol was immunoSEQ multiplex PCR, while the TCRdb copy is restricted to in-frame clones and leaves out a portion. The sample includes around 230,000 clones, over 80% of them seen just once. The sequence was obtained from a man in his forties or fifties with acute or convalescent COVID-19. Sequencing used peripheral blood. The rearrangement links TRBV6-6 to TRBJ2-1, with TRBD2 identical over 7 bases. In nucleotides, the CDR3 is TGTGCCAGCAGCTTACTAGCGACTCCGGGGAATGAGCAGTTCTTC. The encoded protein is CASSLLATPGNEQFF.